This entry lists 30 T cell receptor beta chains sequenced from one sample in a study of identical twins (dated by TCRdb to the mid-2010s). Library preparation employed 5' RACE. TCRdb shows the sequencer as Illumina HiSeq 2000. In TCRdb, the public reads were trimmed at Q25 with fastp and aligned with MiXCR, with productive beta chains retained. Each CDR3 protein gets just one entry, which takes the most common genes and DNA from the rows behind it. The sample table lists around 100,000 distinct CDR3 sequences, 5.9% of them with a count of one. The ten largest account for 10% to 15% of the sample. Material for sequencing was memory T cells sorted from blood. This specimen's cell subset or site label, interpreted: CD45RO+ enriched T cells. The receptors come from a woman aged 45-59 years in good health.

This clonotype was seen ten or more times. This chain uses TRBV12-3 or TRBV12-4 with TRBJ1-1; no reliable D call. The CDR3 extends over 12 amino acids. The V end was cut by 5 bases, the J end by 3 bases, with 7 bases between. CDR3 residues: CASSRVYTEAFF. The CDR3 DNA reads as TGTGCCAGCAGTCGGGTGTACACTGAAGCTTTCTTT.

Comment on this clonotype: A much bigger clone sits one base away, suggesting this may be a read error. In DNA, the CDR3 is TGTGCCAACCAGGGAAGAAAATCTGAGCAGTTCTTC. Its protein product is CANQGRKSEQFF. This chain uses TRBV12-3 or TRBV12-4 with TRBJ2-1; D perhaps matches TRBD1 (5 bases). With 10 bases removed from V and 9 bases from J, the gap between germline ends came to 16 bases. The CDR3 spans 12 residues.

This clonotype was seen a few times. The rearrangement uses TRBV7-6 and TRBJ2-3, with TRBD1 matching 8 bases. CDR1 and CDR2 from the germline V gene are SGHVS and FNYEAQ. The ends lost 6 bases at V and 4 bases at J; junction bases unmatched: 9. CDR3 length equals 15 residues. The CDR3 nucleotides read TGTGCCAGCAGTGTCGGACAGGGAGGTTCAGATACGCAGTATTTT. Encoded protein: CASSVGQGGSDTQYF.

DNA of the CDR3: TGCAGTGCTAGAGATCCGGAAGGGGGGGACTCGTACGAGCAGTACTTC. Translating it yields CSARDPEGGDSYEQYF. The rearrangement uses TRBV20-1 and TRBJ2-7, with D perhaps TRBD2 (7 bases). Germline values: CDR1 DFQATT, CDR2 SNEGSKA (reference sequence). Trimming removed 0 bases at V and 4 bases at J, with 19 bases between. The CDR3 is 16 amino acids.

Ten or more counts support this clonotype. The chain is built from TRBV20-1 and TRBJ2-1; 10 bases are shared with TRBD2. V was pared by 5 bases and J by 8 bases, with 12 bases of the junction left unmatched. This CDR3 contains 15 residues. Germline V gene data show CDR1 as DFQATT and CDR2 as SNEGSKA (reference sequence). The CDR3 nucleotides read TGCAGTGCTGGGACCAGCGGGAGGGCTCTCGATGAGCAGTTCTTC. Its translation is CSAGTSGRALDEQFF.

The sample holds many counts of this clonotype. The CDR3 is CASSLGRGYTEAFF. DNA for the CDR3: TGTGCCAGCAGTTTGGGCCGGGGGTACACTGAAGCTTTCTTT. The rearrangement links TRBV27 to TRBJ1-1, with a tentative D call TRBD1 (5 bases). The CDR3 is 14 residues long. Between the trimmed V and J ends, which lost 3 bases and 3 bases, there was a span of 11 bases. Germline assignment: CDR1 MNHEY and CDR2 SMNVEV (reference sequence).

At least ten counts were recorded for this clonotype. The chain is built from TRBV5-1 and TRBJ1-2; 7 bases line up with TRBD1. The junction had 12 bases not matched to a gene; V was cut back by 4 bases and J by 6 bases. This CDR3 has 15 amino acids. The germline CDR1 and CDR2 sequences are SGHRS and YFSETQ. CDR3 amino acids: CASSPGDSRSDGYTF. CDR3 in DNA: TGCGCCAGCAGCCCCGGGGACAGCAGATCCGATGGCTACACCTTC. Based on the CDR3 plus reference TRBV5-1 and TRBJ1-2, the full variable domain is KAGVTQTPRYLIKTRGQQVTLSCSPISGHRSVSWYQQTPGQGLQFLFEYFSETQRNKGNFPGRFSGRQFSNSRSEMNVSTLELGDSALYLCASSPGDSRSDGYTFGSGTRLTVV.

In its sample, this clonotype was seen many times. The chain joins TRBV27 to TRBJ2-7, with 7 bases identical to TRBD2. The CDR3 runs 15 residues. Unmatched junction bases numbered 5, after V lost 3 bases and J lost 0 bases. Germline V CDR1 and CDR2: MNHEY, SMNVEV (reference sequence). The CDR3 reads CASSFGRLGSYEQYF. CDR3 DNA sequence: TGTGCCAGCAGTTTCGGGAGGCTCGGCTCCTACGAGCAGTACTTC.

This clonotype has a handful of counts. The chain employs TRBV10-3 and TRBJ2-1; 11 bases agree with TRBD2. This CDR3 is built from 15 residues. Germline values: CDR1 ENHRY, CDR2 SYGVKD. Trimming at V came to 9 bases and at J to 6 bases, leaving 10 bases not matched to a gene. As DNA, the CDR3 is TGTGCCATTAGACGGGGACTAGCGGAAACCAATGAGCAGTTCTTC. Its protein product is CAIRRGLAETNEQFF.

This clonotype was seen at least ten times. This chain links TRBV7-6 with TRBJ2-6; TRBD2 might be the D (5 bases). The CDR3 is 17 residues long. V lost 1 base, J lost 0 bases, and 10 bases lay in between. From germline, CDR1 is SGHVS and CDR2 FNYEAQ. In DNA, the CDR3 is TGTGCCAGCAGCTTAGTCGCGGGTAGCTCTGGGGCCAACGTCCTGACTTTC. Translated: CASSLVAGSSGANVLTF.

The gene calls are TRBV10-3 and TRBJ2-1; D call uncertain. In germline, CDR1 is ENHRY, CDR2 SYGVKD. V lost 1 base and J lost 10, with 5 bases in between. The CDR3 has 11 amino acids. The DNA for the CDR3 is TGTGCCATCAGTGAGTTCCGGGAGCAGTTCTTC. Protein product: CAISEFREQFF.

This clonotype has only a few counts. The chain is built from TRBV13 and TRBJ2-7; 14 bases agree with TRBD2. The CDR3 has 17 residues. Germline V lookup: CDR1 PRHDT, CDR2 FYEKMQ (reference sequence). The junction had 2 bases not matched to a gene; V was cut back by 0 bases and J by 1 base. CDR3 sequence: CASSLGRTSGRSYEQYF. For the CDR3, the DNA is TGTGCCAGCAGCTTAGGCCGGACTAGCGGGAGGTCCTACGAGCAGTACTTC.

The rearrangement joins TRBV12-3 or TRBV12-4 to TRBJ2-7, with D hard to call. The CDR3 is made up of 11 amino acids. Trimming shortened V by 3 bases and J by 5 bases, and 5 bases separated the two germline ends. The CDR3 loop reads CASSLGNEQYF. The CDR3 DNA is TGTGCCAGCAGTTTGGGTAACGAGCAGTACTTC.

As regards this clonotype: A much larger clone differs from this one at a single base, so this may be a read error. The V call is TRBV3-1, the J call TRBJ2-1; D gene unclear. CDR1 is LGHDT, CDR2 YNNKEL, per germline (reference sequence). The CDR3 totals 16 residues. The V and J ends lost 0 bases and 6 bases respectively, with 15 bases between them. Here the CDR3 reads CASSQDLPSGTNEQFF. The CDR3 DNA is TGTGCCAGCAGCCAAGATTTGCCAAGTGGCACCAATGAGCAGTTCTTC.

This clonotype was detected ten times or more. This CDR3 is CASIISAWESIEQFF. CDR3 in DNA: TGTGCCAGCATTATCAGCGCCTGGGAGTCCATTGAGCAGTTCTTC. The genes are TRBV6-8 and TRBJ2-1, with a weak D call TRBD2 (5 bases). The CDR3 consists of 15 residues. Trimming cost V 7 bases and J 9 bases, with 22 bases left between them. Germline V gene data show CDR1 as MNHGY and CDR2 as SAAAGT.

This clonotype was seen ten or more times. The chain is built from TRBV20-1 and TRBJ1-4; D not certain. The CDR3 totals 14 residues. Germline CDR1 is DFQATT and CDR2 is SNEGSKA (reference sequence). Trimming stripped 5 bases from V and 0 bases from J, with 10 bases between. The CDR3: CSAPQVATNEKLFF. The CDR3 bases are TGCAGTGCTCCCCAGGTTGCAACTAATGAAAAACTGTTTTTT.

This clonotype came up many times. The rearrangement links TRBV29-1 to TRBJ1-2; tentative D call: TRBD1 (5 bases). The CDR3 spans 14 residues. Deletions cut 0 bases from V and 1 base from J, with 9 bases between. Germline V gene lookup returns CDR1 SQVTM and CDR2 ANQGSEA. CDR3 sequence reads: CSVEDRAVNYGYTF. In DNA form, the CDR3 reads TGCAGCGTTGAAGACAGGGCTGTTAACTATGGCTACACCTTC.

The genes are TRBV18 and TRBJ2-1; the D gene is possibly TRBD2 (6 bases). This CDR3 has 18 amino acids. Germline lookup yields CDR1 KGHSH and CDR2 LQKENI. V dropped 7 bases and J dropped 3 bases, with 25 bases sitting between them. Here the CDR3 reads CASYGDSEAVHNYNEQFF. The CDR3 region has the DNA TGTGCCAGCTACGGGGACTCGGAAGCGGTACATAACTACAATGAGCAGTTCTTC. The variable domain in full, completed from reference TRBV18 and TRBJ2-1, reads NAGVMQNPRHLVRRRGQEARLRCSPMKGHSHVYWYRQLPEEGLKFMVYLQKENIIDESGMPKERFSAEFPKEGPSILRIQQVVRGDSAAYFCASYGDSEAVHNYNEQFFGPGTRLTVL.

There are many counts of this clonotype. This rearrangement joins TRBV27 to TRBJ1-2, with 8 bases fitting TRBD1. J gave up 2 bases and V 6 bases, and 8 bases lay outside the gene matches. Germline CDR1 and CDR2: MNHEY and SMNVEV (reference sequence). The CDR3 extends over 15 amino acids. The CDR3 loop is CASRPQTGANYGYTF. For the CDR3, the DNA is TGTGCCAGCAGGCCTCAGACAGGGGCGAACTATGGCTACACCTTC.

This clonotype was seen many times. The chain has TRBV19 and TRBJ1-2; D is ambiguous. Trimming took off 4 bases at V and 5 bases at J, with 2 bases between the two ends. Germline CDR1 reads LNHDA; CDR2 reads SQIVND (reference sequence). This CDR3 is 10 amino acids long. The CDR3 reads CASSRYGYTF. The CDR3 nucleotides read TGTGCCAGTAGTAGATATGGCTACACCTTC.

J is TRBJ2-5 and V is TRBV5-6; the match to TRBD1 covers 7 bases. The trim removed 4 bases at V and 5 bases at J, leaving 8 bases unmatched. The CDR3 runs 14 residues. The germline V gene encodes CDR1 SGHDT and CDR2 YYEEEE. CDR3 sequence reads: CASSAAQGMETQYF. In DNA, the CDR3 is TGTGCCAGCAGCGCCGCACAGGGGATGGAGACCCAGTACTTC. Complete variable domain (other parts from reference TRBV5-6 and TRBJ2-5): DAGVTQSPTHLIKTRGQQVTLRCSPKSGHDTVSWYQQALGQGPQFIFQYYEEEERQRGNFPDRFSGHQFPNYSSELNVNALLLGDSALYLCASSAAQGMETQYFGPGTRLLVL.

This clonotype was observed at least ten times. The chain employs TRBV7-9 and TRBJ2-7; no clear D gene. With 3 bases removed from V and 1 base from J, the gap between germline ends came to 10 bases. This CDR3 region has 14 residues. Germline CDR1 SEHNR, CDR2 FQNEAQ (reference sequence). The CDR3 region has the DNA TGTGCCAGCAGCTTCTCCGAACCATCCTACGAGCAGTACGTC. This sequence encodes CASSFSEPSYEQYV.

Many counts were recorded for this clonotype. The V call is TRBV20-1, the J call TRBJ2-1; TRBD2 might be the D (6 bases). Per the germline V gene, CDR1 is DFQATT and CDR2 is SNEGSKA (reference sequence). V lost 5 bases to trimming and J lost 7 bases, with 18 bases between them. The CDR3 loop spans 14 amino acids. The CDR3 sequence: CSAPLSGPQNEQFF. The CDR3 coding sequence is TGCAGTGCTCCCCTTAGCGGACCCCAGAATGAGCAGTTCTTC.

This clonotype came up many times. The chain carries TRBV3-1 and TRBJ2-7, with 14 nucleotides matching TRBD2. CDR1 is LGHDT and CDR2 is YNNKEL in the germline V gene (reference sequence). This CDR3 is built from 18 residues. J gave up 3 bases and V 0 bases, and 7 bases lay outside the gene matches. CDR3 DNA: TGTGCCAGCAGCCAAGATCTTAAGGGACTAGCGGGAGTCTACGAGCAGTACTTC. Translated: CASSQDLKGLAGVYEQYF.

The chain links TRBV6-5 to TRBJ2-5, with D perhaps assigned TRBD1 or TRBD2 (5 bases each). CDR1 MNHEY and CDR2 SVGAGI come from the germline V gene. This CDR3 has 13 amino acids. V was clipped by 7 bases and J by 3 bases, with 12 bases between them. The CDR3: CASTRDPKETQYF. The CDR3 region has the DNA TGTGCCAGCACGAGGGACCCAAAAGAGACCCAGTACTTC.

V usage is TRBV2 and J usage is TRBJ1-2, with a possible D match to TRBD1 (6 bases). Trimming shortened V by 6 bases and J by 3 bases, and 14 bases separated the two germline ends. CDR1 is SNHLY and CDR2 is FYNNEI in the germline V gene. The length of the CDR3 is 14 residues. The CDR3 reads CASRRPTGYYGYTF. The CDR3 nucleotides are TGTGCCAGCAGGAGGCCAACAGGGTACTATGGCTACACCTTC. Filled out from reference TRBV2 and TRBJ1-2, the complete variable domain reads EPEVTQTPSHQVTQMGQEVILRCVPISNHLYFYWYRQILGQKVEFLVSFYNNEISEKSEIFDDQFSVERPDGSNFTLKIRSTKLEDSAMYFCASRRPTGYYGYTFGSGTRLTVV.

This clonotype was picked up many times. The J gene is TRBJ1-5, the V gene TRBV3-1; 10 bases map to TRBD1. Germline V CDR1 and CDR2: LGHDT, YNNKEL (reference sequence). The V and J ends lost 4 bases and 9 bases, in that order; junction bases with no gene match: 3. The CDR3 covers 13 residues. The CDR3 protein is CASSPDRGLPQHF. As DNA, the CDR3 is TGTGCCAGCAGCCCCGACAGGGGGCTGCCCCAGCATTTT. The whole variable domain, filled in from reference TRBV3-1 and TRBJ1-5, reads DTAVSQTPKYLVTQMGNDKSIKCEQNLGHDTMYWYKQDSKKFLKIMFSYNNKELIINETVPNRFSPKSPDKAHLNLHINSLELGDSAVYFCASSPDRGLPQHFGDGTRLSIL.

This clonotype was picked up a small number of times. The CDR3 does not close with the conserved phenylalanine or tryptophan, likely indicating a read error. The chain has TRBV5-1 and TRBJ2-7; 14 bases fit TRBD2. Germline CDR1 is SGHRS and CDR2 is YFSETQ. V shed 3 bases, J shed 3 bases, and the junction held 11 bases outside the gene matches. This CDR3 region has 18 residues. In DNA, the CDR3 is TGCGCCAGCAGCTCGGGACTAGCGGGAGTGGGGGATTACTACGAGCAGTACTAC. Amino acids: CASSSGLAGVGDYYEQYY.

In this sample, this clonotype turned up a few times. The chain joins TRBV9 to TRBJ2-7; D possibly corresponds to TRBD1 (5 bases). Germline V gene sequence: CDR1 SGDLS, CDR2 YYNGEE. This CDR3 is 16 amino acids long. V gave up 0 bases and J gave up 4 bases, with 17 bases separating them. CDR3 nucleotides: TGTGCCAGCAGCGTAGCTGGCAGGGATAGTTTGTACGAGCAGTACTTC. Translation gives CASSVAGRDSLYEQYF.

This clonotype has ten or more counts. Here the CDR3 DNA reads TGCGCCAGCCCCCTAGGCGTAAAGCAGTACGTC. Its translation is CASPLGVKQYV. The rearrangement uses TRBV5-1 and TRBJ2-7; D gene ambiguous. The CDR3 is 11 residues long. Germline-derived CDR1 and CDR2 are SGHRS and YFSETQ. Trimming removed 7 bases at V and 8 bases at J, with 13 bases between.